The clone carrying this T cell receptor (beta chain) was recorded a few times. The data were taken from a study of blood T cell repertoires in COVID-19. Study-wide background: Spain, Italy and the United States supplied samples that represented acute and convalescent COVID-19. In each case, the material was cDNA or gDNA derived from T cells, B-cell-depleted T cells, or PBMCs.

Per the study methods: Nucleated cell counts were estimated from reference gene primer amplification. Profiling relied on immunoSEQ multiplex PCR, and the TCRdb table lists in-frame clones only, not all of them. That table is the source of V, J and clone size, and D and trimming were worked out from the DNA. The sample has 150,000 or so clones, roughly 80% seen once. The CDR3 covers 16 residues. From germline, CDR1 is LGHNA and CDR2 YNFKEQ. Trimming pared 2 bases from V and 8 bases from J, leaving 21 bases between. The material sequenced was peripheral blood. This TCR derives from a woman of 80 years or more with acute or convalescent COVID-19. The rearrangement uses TRBV4-2 and TRBJ1-2; perhaps TRBD1 as D (5 bases). The CDR3 DNA reads TGTGCCAGCAGCCAATTTCCGAAAGGCAGGGTGGGCGGCTACACCTTC. This codes for CASSQFPKGRVGGYTF.